A selection of T cell receptor beta chains follows, all from one sample in a study of shared clonotypes between healthy human individuals. The table came from immunoSEQ multiplex PCR; TCRdb's copy has only in-frame clones and leaves some out. The repertoire holds under 700,000 clones, 85% to 95% seen once, with 0.095% to 0.14% in the top ten. The specimen was naive CD8+ T cells sorted from blood. Every receptor here comes from a woman younger than 45 in good health. CDR3s include the opening cysteine and the closing phenylalanine or tryptophan. A D gene is named only where the DNA matches it firmly. Where a row states a size, it is once, few, many or the class of an expanded clone; other rows omit it.

v_gene	d_gene	j_gene	abundance	CDR3aa	CDR3nt
TRBV5-1	NA	TRBJ2-7	NA	CASSLRDTTYEQYF	TGCGCCAGCAGCTTGCGGGACACAACCTACGAGCAGTACTTC
TRBV27	NA	TRBJ2-7	NA	CASSLYGNEQYF	TGTGCCAGCAGTTTATACGGGAACGAGCAGTACTTC
TRBV6-1	NA	TRBJ1-4	NA	CASSGSRVGPEKLFF	TGTGCCAGCAGTGGTAGCAGGGTGGGTCCTGAAAAACTGTTTTTT
TRBV7-9	NA	TRBJ2-7	NA	CASSPGTSYEQYF	TGTGCCAGCAGCCCGGGGACATCGTACGAGCAGTACTTC
TRBV5-1	TRBD2	TRBJ2-5	NA	CASSPGASGRETQYF	TGCGCCAGCAGCCCTGGGGCTAGCGGGAGGGAGACCCAGTACTTC
TRBV10-1	TRBD2	TRBJ2-7	NA	CASSDSLAGGHEQYF	TGCGCCAGCAGTGACAGTCTAGCGGGAGGCCACGAGCAGTACTTC
TRBV28	TRBD1	TRBJ2-7	NA	CASSLQGDPYEQYF	TGTGCCAGCAGTTTACAGGGGGATCCCTACGAGCAGTACTTC
TRBV29-1	TRBD1	TRBJ2-7	NA	CSVADRGYEQYF	TGCAGCGTAGCTGACAGGGGTTACGAGCAGTACTTC
TRBV28	NA	TRBJ1-1	NA	CASSLWRNTEAFF	TGTGCCAGCAGTTTATGGAGGAACACTGAAGCTTTCTTT
TRBV19	TRBD2	TRBJ2-3	NA	CASSTLAGMTDTQYF	TGTGCCAGTAGTACACTAGCGGGAATGACAGATACGCAGTATTTT
TRBV27	NA	TRBJ2-7	NA	CASSNSRSSYEQYF	TGTGCCAGCAGTAATTCAAGGAGCTCCTACGAGCAGTACTTC
TRBV25-1	NA	TRBJ2-1	NA	CASSEWGDSRNEQFF	TGTGCCAGCAGTGAATGGGGGGACTCAAGGAATGAGCAGTTCTTC
TRBV7-9	TRBD2	TRBJ2-7	NA	CASSGPGLVGTAYEQYF	TGTGCCAGCAGCGGCCCCGGACTAGTTGGGACCGCCTACGAGCAGTACTTC
TRBV5-8	TRBD2	TRBJ2-7	NA	CASRGGGPHEQYF	TGTGCCTCCCGCGGGGGAGGGCCTCACGAGCAGTACTTC
TRBV27	TRBD1	TRBJ2-2	NA	CASSPLLGQGHGELFF	TGTGCCAGCAGTCCACTCCTGGGACAGGGTCACGGGGAGCTGTTTTTT
TRBV25-1	TRBD1	TRBJ1-1	NA	CASSQGGAGAFF	TGTGCCAGCAGTCAGGGGGGGGCGGGAGCTTTCTTT
TRBV30	NA	TRBJ2-7	NA	CAWNTEPGPGYSEQYF	TGTGCCTGGAATACCGAACCGGGACCGGGGTACAGCGAGCAGTACTTC
TRBV7-3	TRBD2	TRBJ2-1	NA	CASSHLALAGYNEQFF	TGTGCCAGCAGTCATCTCGCTCTAGCGGGGTACAATGAGCAGTTCTTC
TRBV5-5	NA	TRBJ2-2	NA	CASRRQKPGHNTGELFF	TGTGCCAGCAGACGCCAAAAACCGGGACACAACACCGGGGAGCTGTTTTTT
TRBV28	NA	TRBJ1-2	NA	CASSPQHRDYGYTF	TGTGCCAGCAGTCCCCAGCATCGGGACTATGGCTACACCTTC
TRBV28	NA	TRBJ1-1	once	CASRIGSGTEAFF	TGTGCCAGCAGAATAGGGTCGGGCACTGAAGCTTTCTTT
TRBV7-9	TRBD2	TRBJ2-5	NA	CASSKRVMGGRVEETQYF	TGTGCCAGCAGCAAGCGGGTGATGGGCGGGAGGGTAGAAGAGACCCAGTACTTC
TRBV9	NA	TRBJ2-3	NA	CASSVLERTDTQYF	TGTGCCAGCAGCGTCCTTGAGCGCACAGATACGCAGTATTTT
TRBV7-8	NA	TRBJ2-5	NA	CASSFGQQETQYF	TGTGCCAGCAGCTTTGGACAGCAAGAGACCCAGTACTTC
TRBV6-5	NA	TRBJ2-6	NA	CASSATGANVLTF	TGTGCCAGCAGTGCGACTGGGGCCAACGTCCTGACTTTC
TRBV5-2	NA	TRBJ1-5	NA	CASSQGYRDSNQPQHF	TGTGCCAGCAGCCAAGGGTATCGGGACAGCAATCAGCCCCAGCATTTT
TRBV28	NA	TRBJ1-2	few	CASSQQTDGYTF	TGTGCCAGCAGCCAACAGACTGATGGCTACACCTTC
TRBV7-9	NA	TRBJ2-7	once	CASSFSGPIYEQYF	TGTGCCAGCAGCTTTAGCGGACCAATCTACGAGCAGTACTTC
TRBV9	NA	TRBJ2-7	NA	CASSAGSFGSYEQYF	TGTGCCAGCAGCGCAGGATCATTCGGGTCCTACGAGCAGTACTTC
TRBV7-2	NA	TRBJ1-2	NA	CAIITGERYGYTF	TGTGCCATCATCACCGGGGAGCGCTATGGCTACACCTTC
TRBV7-2	NA	TRBJ1-5	few	CASSLEFGRFQPQHF	TGTGCCAGCAGCTTAGAGTTTGGGAGGTTTCAGCCCCAGCATTTT
TRBV11-2	NA	TRBJ1-1	NA	CASSLERNTEAFF	TGTGCCAGCAGCTTAGAGCGGAACACTGAAGCTTTCTTT
TRBV5-4	NA	TRBJ2-5	NA	CASGPRGTVQETQYF	TGTGCCAGCGGCCCCCGCGGGACAGTACAAGAGACCCAGTACTTC
TRBV18	TRBD2	TRBJ2-5	NA	CASSPRVGRPIETQYF	TGTGCCAGCTCACCACGTGTCGGGAGGCCCATAGAGACCCAGTACTTC
TRBV28	NA	TRBJ1-5	NA	CASSLTGAGNQPQHF	TGTGCCAGCAGTTTAACGGGGGCAGGGAATCAGCCCCAGCATTTT
TRBV6-5	TRBD1	TRBJ2-7	NA	CASSGWTGGNYEQYF	TGTGCCAGCAGCGGCTGGACAGGGGGAAACTACGAGCAGTACTTC
TRBV4-2	NA	TRBJ1-1	NA	CASSHLATTENTEAFF	TGTGCCAGCAGCCATCTGGCAACAACGGAGAACACTGAAGCTTTCTTT
TRBV6-5	NA	TRBJ1-4	NA	CASSYDYNEKLFF	TGTGCCAGCAGTTACGATTATAATGAAAAACTGTTTTTT
TRBV9	NA	TRBJ1-2	NA	CASSVGVGDGYTF	TGTGCCAGCAGCGTAGGGGTAGGGGATGGCTACACCTTC
TRBV15	TRBD1	TRBJ2-7	NA	CATGQGISNEQYF	TGTGCCACCGGACAGGGAATTTCCAACGAGCAGTACTTC
TRBV27	NA	TRBJ2-5	NA	CASSLSGVGETQYF	TGTGCCAGCAGTTTGTCGGGAGTTGGAGAGACCCAGTACTTC